This T cell receptor beta chain was profiled in a study of T cell responses to AZD1222 COVID-19 vaccine (dated by TCRdb to the early 2020s). Some background on the complete study: A total of 233 trial participants underwent TCR sequencing, of whom about 210 received two doses of AZD1222 and about 25 received two doses of the MenACWY control vaccine. Trial participants were enrolled by age into 18-55, 56-69 and 70-plus year subgroups, with around 140, 26 and 57 TCR-sequenced participants respectively. Broader findings and caveats from the paper: Conclusions about previously exposed vaccinees were limited because only 5 or 6 AZD1222 recipients were SARS-CoV-2 seropositive at baseline. Reportedly, close to half of the unique spike-specific TCRs recognized epitopes lying outside the regions that are mutated in the B.1.351 and B.1.1.7 variants. In the small 56-69-year group, the increase in depth fell short of significance, most likely because of low power. A significant rise in spike-specific TCR breadth and depth was observed after two AZD1222 doses relative to day 0 and relative to MenACWY recipients. CD4 TCRs associated with the vaccine covered the entire spike protein, and the dominant responses were in regions 160-218 and 743-854. Most participants were white British and females outnumbered males, and the authors suggested that clonal diversity may have been underestimated. Because no day 14 peak-response samples were available, the repertoires could be characterized only after the peak T cell response.

The time point label, read with the paper, signifies: about 28 days (+/-7) after the second vaccine dose. AZD1222 recipients whose second dose came at about 4 weeks and those whose second dose came at about 12 weeks were combined into one group, since spike-specific TCR depth and breadth did not differ between the two schedules. Vaccinee samples were obtained from the UK trials COV001 and COV002, which included a single-blind randomized controlled phase 2/3 trial of AZD1222 (ChAdOx1 nCoV-19) in healthy adults. For TCRbeta chain sequencing, PBMC samples from trial participants were taken at day 0 and at day 28 after the second dose. Turning to this clone: What this receptor recognizes is not known. No much larger clone is present one base from it, and per-base qualities are unavailable.

The CDR3 regions of human TCRbeta chains were analyzed by immunosequencing. The study's own analysis went as follows. TCRs in the repertoires were compared against a reference library of SARS-CoV-2-specific TCRs that had been generated with the MIRA antigen-specificity platform. Breadth was defined as the fraction of unique TCRs that were SARS-CoV-2-associated, and depth was defined as the fraction of total T cells that were SARS-CoV-2-associated. Using the MIRA data, each spike-specific TCR was mapped to the spike region that the TCR reacts to and placed in a CD4 or CD8 class. Log10-transformed breadth and depth values were compared by one-way ANOVA with Sidak's multiple comparisons tests. Held by TCRdb, this immuneACCESS table contains in-frame sequences only and omits some clones. Under half of the omission traces to an unresolved V gene where checked; the cause of the rest is unknown. D and trimming were read from the DNA, whereas the V and J calls and clone size are those reported in that table. This sample comprises 90,000 to 150,000 clones, approximately 90% of them detected only once. The ten largest clones capture about 7.1% of the sample.

Sequencing was performed on peripheral blood, taken 28 days after the second AZD1222 dose. The sequence came from an adult who received the AZD1222 COVID-19 vaccine.

The CDR3 reads CATLPWTSGTAGELFF. The DNA sequence follows: TGTGCCACCCTACCCTGGACTAGCGGGACAGCCGGGGAGCTGTTTTTT. This receptor chain uses TRBV19 and TRBJ2-2, with 12 middle bases fitting TRBD2. Taken from cysteine to phenylalanine, the CDR3 has 16 residues. Only CDR3 DNA remains: 48 bases, in frame from the first base. CDR1 LNHDA and CDR2 SQIVND were looked up in the germline V gene (reference sequence). Trimming removed 10 bases from V and 6 bases from J; the gene matches leave 12 bases unexplained.